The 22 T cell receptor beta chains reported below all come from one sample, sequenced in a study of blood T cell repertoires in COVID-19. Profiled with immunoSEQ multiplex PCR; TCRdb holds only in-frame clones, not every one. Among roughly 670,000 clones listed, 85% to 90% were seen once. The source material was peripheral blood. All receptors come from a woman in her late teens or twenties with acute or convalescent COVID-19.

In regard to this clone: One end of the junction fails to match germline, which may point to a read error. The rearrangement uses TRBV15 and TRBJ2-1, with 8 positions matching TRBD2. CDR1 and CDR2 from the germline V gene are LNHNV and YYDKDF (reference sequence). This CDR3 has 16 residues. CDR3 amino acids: CASSPSGLSSYNEQFF. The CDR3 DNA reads TGTGCCAGCAGCCCTAGCGGGCTGAGCTCCTACAATGAGCAGTTCTTC.

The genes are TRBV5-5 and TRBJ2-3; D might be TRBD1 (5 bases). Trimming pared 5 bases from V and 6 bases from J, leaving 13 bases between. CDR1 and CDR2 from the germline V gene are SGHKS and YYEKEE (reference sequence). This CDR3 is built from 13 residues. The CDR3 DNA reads TGTGCCAGCAGTTCTAAGGGGTGGGATACGCAGTATTTT. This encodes CASSSKGWDTQYF.

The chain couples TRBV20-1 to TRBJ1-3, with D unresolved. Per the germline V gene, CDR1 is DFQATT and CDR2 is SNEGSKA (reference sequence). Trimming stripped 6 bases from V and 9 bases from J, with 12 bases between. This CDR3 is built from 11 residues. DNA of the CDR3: TGCAGTGCCCCTCTCGCGGCCACCATATATTTT. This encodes CSAPLAATIYF.

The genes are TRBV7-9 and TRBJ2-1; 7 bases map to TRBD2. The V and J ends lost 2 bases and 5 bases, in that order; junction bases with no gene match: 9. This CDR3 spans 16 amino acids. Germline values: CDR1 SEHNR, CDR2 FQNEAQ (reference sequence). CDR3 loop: CASSLFGTTGDNEQFF. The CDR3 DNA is TGTGCCAGCAGCTTATTTGGGACTACAGGCGACAATGAGCAGTTCTTC. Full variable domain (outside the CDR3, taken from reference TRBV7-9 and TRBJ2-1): DTGVSQNPRHKITKRGQNVTFRCDPISEHNRLYWYRQTLGQGPEFLTYFQNEAQLEKSRLLSDRFSAERPKGSFSTLEIQRTEQGDSAMYLCASSLFGTTGDNEQFFGPGTRLTVL.

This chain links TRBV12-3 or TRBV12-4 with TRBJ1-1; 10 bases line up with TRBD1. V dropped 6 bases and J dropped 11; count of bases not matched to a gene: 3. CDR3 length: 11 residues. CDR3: CASRGTGEAFF. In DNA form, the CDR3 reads TGTGCCAGCAGGGGGACAGGGGAGGCTTTCTTT.

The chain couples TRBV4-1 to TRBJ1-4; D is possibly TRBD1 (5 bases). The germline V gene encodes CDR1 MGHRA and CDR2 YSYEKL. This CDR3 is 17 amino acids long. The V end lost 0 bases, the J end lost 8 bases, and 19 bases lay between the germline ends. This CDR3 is CASSQDPFGGSNEKLFF. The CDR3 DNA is TGCGCCAGCAGCCAAGATCCTTTCGGGGGAAGCAACGAAAAACTGTTTTTT.

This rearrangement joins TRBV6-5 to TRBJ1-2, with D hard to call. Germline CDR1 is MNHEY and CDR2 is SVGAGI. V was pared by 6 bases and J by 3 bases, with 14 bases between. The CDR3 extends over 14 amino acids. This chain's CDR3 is CASRTRSTHYGYTF. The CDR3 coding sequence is TGTGCCAGCAGGACTCGGAGCACCCACTATGGCTACACCTTC.

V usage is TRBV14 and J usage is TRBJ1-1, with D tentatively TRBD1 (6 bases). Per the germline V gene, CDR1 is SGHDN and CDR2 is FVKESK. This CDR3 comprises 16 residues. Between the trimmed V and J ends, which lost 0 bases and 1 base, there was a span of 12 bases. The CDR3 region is CASSQERRGPNTEAFF. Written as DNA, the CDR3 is TGTGCCAGCAGCCAAGAGAGGCGGGGGCCGAACACTGAAGCTTTCTTT. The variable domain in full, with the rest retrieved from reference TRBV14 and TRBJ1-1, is EAGVTQFPSHSVIEKGQTVTLRCDPISGHDNLYWYRRVMGKEIKFLLHFVKESKQDESGMPNNRFLAERTGGTYSTLKVQPAELEDSGVYFCASSQERRGPNTEAFFGQGTRLTVV.

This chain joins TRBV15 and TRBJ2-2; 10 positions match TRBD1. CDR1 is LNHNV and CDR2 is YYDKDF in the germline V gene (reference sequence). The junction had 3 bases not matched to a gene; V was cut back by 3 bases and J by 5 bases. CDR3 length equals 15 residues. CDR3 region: CATSRWTGGTGELFF. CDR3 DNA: TGTGCCACCAGCAGGTGGACAGGGGGAACCGGGGAGCTGTTTTTT.

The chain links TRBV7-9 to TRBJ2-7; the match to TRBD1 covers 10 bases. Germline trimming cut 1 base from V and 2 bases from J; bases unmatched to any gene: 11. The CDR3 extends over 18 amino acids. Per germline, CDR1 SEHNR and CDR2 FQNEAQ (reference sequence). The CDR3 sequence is CASSLDGWPGQGTYEQYF. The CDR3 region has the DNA TGTGCCAGCAGCTTAGATGGTTGGCCGGGACAGGGGACCTACGAGCAGTACTTC.

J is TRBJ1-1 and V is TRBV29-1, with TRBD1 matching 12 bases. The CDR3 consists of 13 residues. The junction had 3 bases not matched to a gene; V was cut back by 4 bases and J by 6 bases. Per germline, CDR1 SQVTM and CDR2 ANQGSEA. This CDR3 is CSVGGQGAAEAFF. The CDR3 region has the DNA TGCAGCGTTGGGGGACAGGGGGCAGCTGAAGCTTTCTTT.

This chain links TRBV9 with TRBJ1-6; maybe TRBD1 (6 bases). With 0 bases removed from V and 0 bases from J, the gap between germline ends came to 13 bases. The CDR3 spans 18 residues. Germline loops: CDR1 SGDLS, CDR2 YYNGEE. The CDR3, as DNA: TGTGCCAGCAGCGTAGACCCAGGGGATAGCTCCTATAATTCACCCCTCCACTTT. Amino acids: CASSVDPGDSSYNSPLHF.

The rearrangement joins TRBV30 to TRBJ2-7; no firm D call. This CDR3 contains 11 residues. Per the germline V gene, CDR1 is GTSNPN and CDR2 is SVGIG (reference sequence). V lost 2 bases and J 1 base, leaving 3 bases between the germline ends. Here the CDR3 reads CAWSQSYEQYF. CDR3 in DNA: TGTGCCTGGAGTCAATCCTACGAGCAGTACTTC.

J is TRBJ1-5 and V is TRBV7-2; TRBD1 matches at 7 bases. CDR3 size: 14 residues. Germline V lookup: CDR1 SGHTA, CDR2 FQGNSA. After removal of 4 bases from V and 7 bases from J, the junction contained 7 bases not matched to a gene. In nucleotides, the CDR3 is TGTGCCAGCAGCTACCCGGACAGGCGACAGCCCCAGCATTTT. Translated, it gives CASSYPDRRQPQHF.

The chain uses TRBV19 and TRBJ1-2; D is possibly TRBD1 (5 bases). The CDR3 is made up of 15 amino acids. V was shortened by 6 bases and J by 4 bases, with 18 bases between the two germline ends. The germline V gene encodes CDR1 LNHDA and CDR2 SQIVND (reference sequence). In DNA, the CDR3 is TGTGCCAGTAGGGTCTCACATGGGGGAGGCTATGGCTACACCTTC. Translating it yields CASRVSHGGGYGYTF.

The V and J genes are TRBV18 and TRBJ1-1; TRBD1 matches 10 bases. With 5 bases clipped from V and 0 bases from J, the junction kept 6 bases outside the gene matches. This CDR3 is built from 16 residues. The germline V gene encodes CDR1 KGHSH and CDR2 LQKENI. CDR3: CASSERGQGMNTEAFF. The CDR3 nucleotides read TGTGCCAGCTCAGAAAGGGGACAGGGGATGAACACTGAAGCTTTCTTT.

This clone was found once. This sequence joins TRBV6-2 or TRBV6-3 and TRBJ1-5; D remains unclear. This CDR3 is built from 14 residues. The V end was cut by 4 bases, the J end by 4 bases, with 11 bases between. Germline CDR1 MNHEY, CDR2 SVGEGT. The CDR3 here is CASSSQNRNQPQHF. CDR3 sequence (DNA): TGTGCCAGCAGTTCCCAAAATCGGAATCAGCCCCAGCATTTT.

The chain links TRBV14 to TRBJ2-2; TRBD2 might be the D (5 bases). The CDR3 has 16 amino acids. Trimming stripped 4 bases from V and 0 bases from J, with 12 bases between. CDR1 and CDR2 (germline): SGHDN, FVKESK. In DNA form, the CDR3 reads TGTGCCAGCAGCCCTAAGCGGTTGTCGAACACCGGGGAGCTGTTTTTT. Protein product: CASSPKRLSNTGELFF.

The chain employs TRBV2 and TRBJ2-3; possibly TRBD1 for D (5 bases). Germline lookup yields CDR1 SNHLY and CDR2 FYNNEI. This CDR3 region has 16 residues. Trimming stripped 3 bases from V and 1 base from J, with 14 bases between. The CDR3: CASSEGIGVGTDTQYF. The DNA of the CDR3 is TGTGCCAGCAGTGAGGGTATAGGGGTCGGCACAGATACGCAGTATTTT.

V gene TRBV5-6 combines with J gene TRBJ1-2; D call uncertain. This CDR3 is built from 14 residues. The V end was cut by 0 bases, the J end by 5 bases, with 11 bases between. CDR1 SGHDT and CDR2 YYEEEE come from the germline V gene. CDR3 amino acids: CASSLAGDQYGYTF. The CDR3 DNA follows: TGTGCCAGCAGCTTGGCCGGGGATCAGTATGGCTACACCTTC.

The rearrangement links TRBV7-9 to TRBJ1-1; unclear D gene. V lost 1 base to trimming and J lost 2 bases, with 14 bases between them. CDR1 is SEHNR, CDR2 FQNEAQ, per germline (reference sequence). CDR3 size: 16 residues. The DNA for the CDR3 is TGTGCCAGCAGCTTAGACGTCGGGGTCGCCAACACTGAAGCTTTCTTT. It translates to CASSLDVGVANTEAFF.

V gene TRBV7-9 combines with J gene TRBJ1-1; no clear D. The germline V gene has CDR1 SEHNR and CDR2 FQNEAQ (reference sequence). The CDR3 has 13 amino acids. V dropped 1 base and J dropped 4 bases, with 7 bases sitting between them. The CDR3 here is CASSLGVVTEAFF. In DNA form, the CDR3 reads TGTGCCAGCAGCTTAGGAGTGGTCACTGAAGCTTTCTTT.